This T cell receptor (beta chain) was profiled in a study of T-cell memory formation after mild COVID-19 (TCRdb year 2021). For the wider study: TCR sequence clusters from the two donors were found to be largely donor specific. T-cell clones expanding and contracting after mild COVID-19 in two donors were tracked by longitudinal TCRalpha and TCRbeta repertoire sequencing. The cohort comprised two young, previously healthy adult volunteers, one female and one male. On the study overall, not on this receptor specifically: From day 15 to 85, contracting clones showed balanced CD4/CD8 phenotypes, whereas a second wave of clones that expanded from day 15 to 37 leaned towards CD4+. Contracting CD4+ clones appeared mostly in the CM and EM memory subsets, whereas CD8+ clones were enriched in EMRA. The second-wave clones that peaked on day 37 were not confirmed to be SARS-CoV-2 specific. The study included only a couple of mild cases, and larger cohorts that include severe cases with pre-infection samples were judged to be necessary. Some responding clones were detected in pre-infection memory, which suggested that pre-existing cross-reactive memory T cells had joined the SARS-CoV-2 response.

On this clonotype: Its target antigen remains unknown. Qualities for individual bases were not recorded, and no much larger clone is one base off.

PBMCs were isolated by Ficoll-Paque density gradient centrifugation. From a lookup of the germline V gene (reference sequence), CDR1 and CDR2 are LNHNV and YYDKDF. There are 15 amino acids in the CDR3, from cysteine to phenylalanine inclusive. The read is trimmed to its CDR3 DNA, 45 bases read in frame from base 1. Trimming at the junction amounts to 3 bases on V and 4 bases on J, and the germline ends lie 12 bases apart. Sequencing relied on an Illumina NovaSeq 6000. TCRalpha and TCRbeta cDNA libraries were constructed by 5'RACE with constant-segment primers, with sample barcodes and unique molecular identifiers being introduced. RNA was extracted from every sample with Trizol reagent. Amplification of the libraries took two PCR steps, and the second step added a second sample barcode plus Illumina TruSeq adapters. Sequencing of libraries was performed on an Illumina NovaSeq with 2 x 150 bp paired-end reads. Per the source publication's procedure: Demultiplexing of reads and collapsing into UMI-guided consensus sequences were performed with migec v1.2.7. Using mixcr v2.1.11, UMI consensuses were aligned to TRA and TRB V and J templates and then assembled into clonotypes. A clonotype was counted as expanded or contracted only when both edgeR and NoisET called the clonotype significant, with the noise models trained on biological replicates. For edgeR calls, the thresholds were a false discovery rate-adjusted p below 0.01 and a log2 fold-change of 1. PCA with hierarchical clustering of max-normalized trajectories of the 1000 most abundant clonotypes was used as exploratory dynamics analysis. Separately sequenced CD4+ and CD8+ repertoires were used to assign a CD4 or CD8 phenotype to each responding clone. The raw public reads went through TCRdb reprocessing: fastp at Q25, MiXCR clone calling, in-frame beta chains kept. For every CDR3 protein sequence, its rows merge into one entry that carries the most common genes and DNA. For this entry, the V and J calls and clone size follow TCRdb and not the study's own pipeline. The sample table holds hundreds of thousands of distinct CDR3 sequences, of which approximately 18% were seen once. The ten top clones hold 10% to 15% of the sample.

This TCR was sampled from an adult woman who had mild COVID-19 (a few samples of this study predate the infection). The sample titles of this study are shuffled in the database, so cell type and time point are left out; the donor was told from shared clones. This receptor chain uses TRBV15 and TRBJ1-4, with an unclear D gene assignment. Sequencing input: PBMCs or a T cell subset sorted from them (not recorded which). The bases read TGTGCCACCAGCAGCCCGGACGTGCTTAATGAAAAACTGTTTTTT. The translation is CATSSPDVLNEKLFF.